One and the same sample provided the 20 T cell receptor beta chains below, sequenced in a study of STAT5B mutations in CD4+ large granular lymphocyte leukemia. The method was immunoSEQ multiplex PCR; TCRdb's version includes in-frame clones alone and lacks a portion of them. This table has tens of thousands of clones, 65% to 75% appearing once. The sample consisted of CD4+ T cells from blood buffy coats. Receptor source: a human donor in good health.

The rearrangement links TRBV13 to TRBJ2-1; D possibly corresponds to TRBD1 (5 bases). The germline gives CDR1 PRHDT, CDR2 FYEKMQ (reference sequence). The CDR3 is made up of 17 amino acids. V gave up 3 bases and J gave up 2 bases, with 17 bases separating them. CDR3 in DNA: TGTGCCAGCAGCTTCCGTTATAGGGGAATCACCTACAATGAGCAGTTCTTC. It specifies CASSFRYRGITYNEQFF.

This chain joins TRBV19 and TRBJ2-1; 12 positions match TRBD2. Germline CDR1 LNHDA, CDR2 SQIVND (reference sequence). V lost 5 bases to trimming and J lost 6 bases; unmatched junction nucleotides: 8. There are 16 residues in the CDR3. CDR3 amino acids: CASSVSVLAGGNEQFF. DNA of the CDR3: TGTGCCAGTAGTGTATCAGTACTAGCGGGAGGCAATGAGCAGTTCTTC.

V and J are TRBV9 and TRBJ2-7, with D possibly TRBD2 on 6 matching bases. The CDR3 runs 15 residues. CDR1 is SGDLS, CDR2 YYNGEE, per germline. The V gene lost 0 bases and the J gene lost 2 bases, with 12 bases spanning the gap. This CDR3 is CASSVGGTAAYEQYF. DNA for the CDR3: TGTGCCAGCAGCGTAGGAGGGACTGCCGCCTACGAGCAGTACTTC. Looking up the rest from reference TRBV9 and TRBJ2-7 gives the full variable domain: DSGVTQTPKHLITATGQRVTLRCSPRSGDLSVYWYQQSLDQGLQFLIQYYNGEERAKGNILERFSAQQFPDLHSELNLSSLELGDSALYFCASSVGGTAAYEQYFGPGTRLTVT.

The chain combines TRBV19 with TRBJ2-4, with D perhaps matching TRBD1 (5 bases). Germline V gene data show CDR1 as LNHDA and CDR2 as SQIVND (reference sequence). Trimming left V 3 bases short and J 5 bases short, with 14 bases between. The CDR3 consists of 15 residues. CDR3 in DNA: TGTGCCAGTAGTATTCTAAGGCAGGGCCAAAACATTCAGTACTTC. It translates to CASSILRQGQNIQYF.

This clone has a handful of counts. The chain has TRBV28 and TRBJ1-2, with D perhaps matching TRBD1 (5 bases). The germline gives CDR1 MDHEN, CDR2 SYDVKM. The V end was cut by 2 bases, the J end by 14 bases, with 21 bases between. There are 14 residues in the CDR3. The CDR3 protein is CASSLPASFLRGTF. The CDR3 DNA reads TGTGCCAGCAGTTTACCCGCCTCATTTCTACGGGGGACCTTC.

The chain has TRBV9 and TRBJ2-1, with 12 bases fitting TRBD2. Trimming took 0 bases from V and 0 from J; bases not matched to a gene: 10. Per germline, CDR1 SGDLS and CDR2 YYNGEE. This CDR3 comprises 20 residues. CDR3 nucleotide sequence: TGTGCCAGCAGCGTAGACGGGGGTGGACTAGCGGGGAGCTCCTACAATGAGCAGTTCTTC. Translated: CASSVDGGGLAGSSYNEQFF.

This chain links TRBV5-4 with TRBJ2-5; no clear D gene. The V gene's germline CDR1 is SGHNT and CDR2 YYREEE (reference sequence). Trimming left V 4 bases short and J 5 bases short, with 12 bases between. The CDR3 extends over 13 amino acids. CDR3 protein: CASSRTSGETQYF. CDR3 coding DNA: TGTGCCAGCAGCCGGACCTCTGGGGAGACCCAGTACTTC.

This chain's CDR3 is CASSLAGPAPGNTIYF. CDR3 nucleotide sequence: TGTGCCAGCAGCTTAGCCGGCCCAGCCCCTGGAAACACCATATATTTT. The chain joins TRBV7-6 to TRBJ1-3, with D unclear. The CDR3 runs to 16 residues. The germline V gene has CDR1 SGHVS and CDR2 FNYEAQ. Trimming removed 0 bases at V and 2 bases at J, with 11 bases between.

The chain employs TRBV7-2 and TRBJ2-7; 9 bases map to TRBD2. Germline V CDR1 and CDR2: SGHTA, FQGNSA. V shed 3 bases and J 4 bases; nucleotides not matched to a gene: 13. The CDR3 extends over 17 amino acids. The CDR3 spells CASSLGRGGNGSYEQYF. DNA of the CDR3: TGTGCCAGCAGCTTGGGGCGGGGGGGTAATGGTTCGTACGAGCAGTACTTC.

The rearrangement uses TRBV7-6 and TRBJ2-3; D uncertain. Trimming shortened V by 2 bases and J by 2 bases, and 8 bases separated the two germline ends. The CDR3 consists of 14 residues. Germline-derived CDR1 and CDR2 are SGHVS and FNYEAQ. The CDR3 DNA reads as TGTGCCAGCAGCTTATCCGGATACACAGATACGCAGTATTTT. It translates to CASSLSGYTDTQYF.

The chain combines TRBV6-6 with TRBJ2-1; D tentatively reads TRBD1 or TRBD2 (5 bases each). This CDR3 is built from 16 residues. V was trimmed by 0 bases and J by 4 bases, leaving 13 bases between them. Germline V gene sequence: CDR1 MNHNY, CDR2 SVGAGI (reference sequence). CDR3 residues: CASSYSWGSKYNEQFF. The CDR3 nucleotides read TGTGCCAGCAGTTACTCATGGGGGAGTAAGTACAATGAGCAGTTCTTC.

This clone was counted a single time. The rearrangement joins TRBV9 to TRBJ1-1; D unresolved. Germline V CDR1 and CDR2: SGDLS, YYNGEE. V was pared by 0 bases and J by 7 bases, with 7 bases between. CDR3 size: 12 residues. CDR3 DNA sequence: TGTGCCAGCAGCGTAGGTAATCATGAAGCTTTCTTT. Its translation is CASSVGNHEAFF.

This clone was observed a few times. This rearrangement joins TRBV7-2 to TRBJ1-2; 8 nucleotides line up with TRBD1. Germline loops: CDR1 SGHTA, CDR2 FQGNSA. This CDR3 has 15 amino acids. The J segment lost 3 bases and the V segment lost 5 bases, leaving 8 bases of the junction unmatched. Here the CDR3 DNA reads TGTGCCAGCAGCCCCGATGGACAGGGTCACTATGGCTACACCTTC. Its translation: CASSPDGQGHYGYTF.

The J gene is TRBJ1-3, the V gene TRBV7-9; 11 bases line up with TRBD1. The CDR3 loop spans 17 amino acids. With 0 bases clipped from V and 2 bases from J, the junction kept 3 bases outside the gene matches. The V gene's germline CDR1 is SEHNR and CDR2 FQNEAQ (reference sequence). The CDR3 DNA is TGTGCCAGCAGCTTAGCCGTGGGACAGGGGGCTGGAAACACCATATATTTT. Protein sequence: CASSLAVGQGAGNTIYF.

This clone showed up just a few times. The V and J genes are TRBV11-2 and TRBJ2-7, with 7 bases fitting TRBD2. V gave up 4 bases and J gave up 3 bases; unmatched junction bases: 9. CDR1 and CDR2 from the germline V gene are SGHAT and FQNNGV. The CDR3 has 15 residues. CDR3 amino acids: CASSSPGGDGYEQYF. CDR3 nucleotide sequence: TGTGCCAGCAGCTCCCCGGGAGGTGACGGCTACGAGCAGTACTTC.

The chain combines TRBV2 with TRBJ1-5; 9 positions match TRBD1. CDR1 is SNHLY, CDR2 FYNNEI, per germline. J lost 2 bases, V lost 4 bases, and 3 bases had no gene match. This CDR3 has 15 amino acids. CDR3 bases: TGTGCCAGCAGTGTCGGGACAGGGCGCAATCAGCCCCAGCATTTT. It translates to CASSVGTGRNQPQHF. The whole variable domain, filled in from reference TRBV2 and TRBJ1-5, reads EPEVTQTPSHQVTQMGQEVILRCVPISNHLYFYWYRQILGQKVEFLVSFYNNEISEKSEIFDDQFSVERPDGSNFTLKIRSTKLEDSAMYFCASSVGTGRNQPQHFGDGTRLSIL.

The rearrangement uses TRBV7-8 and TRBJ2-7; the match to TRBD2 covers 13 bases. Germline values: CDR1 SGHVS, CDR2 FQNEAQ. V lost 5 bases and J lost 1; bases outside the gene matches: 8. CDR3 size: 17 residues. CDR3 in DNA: TGTGCCAGCAGCCCGGGACTAGCGGGGTACGGATCCTACGAGCAGTACTTC. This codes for CASSPGLAGYGSYEQYF.

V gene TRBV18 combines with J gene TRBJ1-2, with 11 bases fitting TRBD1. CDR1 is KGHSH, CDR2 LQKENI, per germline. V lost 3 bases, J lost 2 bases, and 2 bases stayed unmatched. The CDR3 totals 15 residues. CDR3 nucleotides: TGTGCCAGCTCACCGGGGGACAGGGGGAACTATGGCTACACCTTC. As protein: CASSPGDRGNYGYTF.

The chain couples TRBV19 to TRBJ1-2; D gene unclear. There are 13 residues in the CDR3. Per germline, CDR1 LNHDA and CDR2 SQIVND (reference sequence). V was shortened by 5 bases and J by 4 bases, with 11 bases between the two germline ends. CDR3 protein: CASSPIRGYGYTF. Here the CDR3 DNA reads TGTGCCAGTAGTCCCATCCGGGGCTATGGCTACACCTTC.

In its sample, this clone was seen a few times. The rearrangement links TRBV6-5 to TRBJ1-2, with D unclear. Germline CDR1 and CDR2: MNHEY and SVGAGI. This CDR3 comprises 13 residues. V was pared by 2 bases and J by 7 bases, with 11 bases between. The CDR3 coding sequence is TGTGCCAGCAGTTACGTCGGGGATGGTGGCTACACCTTC. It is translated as CASSYVGDGGYTF.